One and the same sample provided the 23 T cell receptor beta chains below, sequenced in a study of blood T cells in healthy people across ages. Primed by a sample-barcoded 5' primer and a J-beta primer mix, a second PCR proceeded for 7 to 11 cycles. TCRdb re-analysed the 5' RACE reads in MiXCR, keeping a single row per CDR3 protein. The sample lists about 1.4 million distinct CDR3 sequences, approximately 63% occurring once. Sequencing was carried out using blood. The receptors here all came from a young man in good health.

The chain has TRBV30 and TRBJ2-1; no firm D call. Trimming cost V 0 bases and J 7 bases, with 7 bases left between them. The CDR3 length is 12 residues. The germline CDR1 and CDR2 sequences are GTSNPN and SVGIG (reference sequence). Here the CDR3 reads CAWSVDRNEQFF. The CDR3 DNA reads as TGTGCCTGGAGTGTAGATAGGAATGAGCAGTTCTTC.

This clonotype was detected many times. The chain joins TRBV18 to TRBJ2-7; weak D call: TRBD1 (6 bases). This CDR3 is built from 12 residues. Trimming left V 6 bases short and J 4 bases short, with 10 bases between. CDR1 KGHSH and CDR2 LQKENI come from the germline V gene. DNA of the CDR3: TGTGCCAGCTCCCCCGGACAGTACGAGCAGTACTTC. Amino acids: CASSPGQYEQYF.

The chain joins TRBV4-1 to TRBJ2-7; D remains unclear. Trimming pared 0 bases from V and 3 bases from J, leaving 9 bases between. The germline CDR1 and CDR2 sequences are MGHRA and YSYEKL. CDR3 size: 14 residues. The CDR3 nucleotides are TGCGCCAGCAGCCAAGATTCGGCCAGCTACGAGCAGTACTTC. Its protein is CASSQDSASYEQYF.

The CDR3 nucleotides are TGCAGCGTTGAAGATCCCTCAGGGACAGGGGCTAGCTCCTACGAGCAGTACTTC. Its protein is CSVEDPSGTGASSYEQYF. The genes are TRBV29-1 and TRBJ2-7; 10 bases line up with TRBD1. CDR3 size: 18 residues. Germline V gene sequence: CDR1 SQVTM, CDR2 ANQGSEA. Trimming at V came to 0 bases and at J to 0 bases, leaving 11 bases not matched to a gene.

This clonotype appeared a few times. The rearrangement uses TRBV20-1 and TRBJ2-5; D uncertain. Germline CDR1 DFQATT, CDR2 SNEGSKA (reference sequence). V lost 0 bases, J lost 7 bases, and 15 bases lay in between. The CDR3 consists of 14 residues. CDR3 region: CSARDGSGWGTQYF. The CDR3 DNA reads TGCAGTGCTAGAGATGGTAGTGGGTGGGGGACCCAGTACTTC.

The chain couples TRBV4-1 to TRBJ1-1; 7 bases line up with TRBD1. Germline V gene data show CDR1 as MGHRA and CDR2 as YSYEKL. The CDR3 is 15 amino acids. J gave up 4 bases and V 2 bases, and 7 bases lay outside the gene matches. In DNA form, the CDR3 reads TGCGCCAGCAGCCAAATTCAGGGGGTGGCCACTGAAGCTTTCTTT. Amino acid sequence: CASSQIQGVATEAFF.

This clonotype was detected only a few times. This chain connects TRBV7-9 to TRBJ2-1; perhaps TRBD1 as D (5 bases). Trimming removed 4 bases from V and 9 bases from J, with 13 bases in between. The CDR3 sequence is 13 residues long. Germline V gene data show CDR1 as SEHNR and CDR2 as FQNEAQ (reference sequence). The CDR3 sequence is CASSSPTDPEQFF. CDR3 sequence (DNA): TGTGCCAGCAGCTCCCCGACAGACCCTGAGCAGTTCTTC.

The chain uses TRBV4-2 and TRBJ2-5; 9 bases fit TRBD2. TRBJ2-7 explains the end of the DNA better; the J call may be wrong. This CDR3 has 16 residues. Germline V CDR1 and CDR2: LGHNA, YNFKEQ. The CDR3 loop is CASSQDGSSGGDEQYF. The CDR3 coding sequence is TGTGCCAGCAGCCAAGACGGGAGTAGCGGGGGCGACGAGCAGTACTTC.

The chain links TRBV5-1 to TRBJ1-6; 7 bases are shared with TRBD1. The germline V gene encodes CDR1 SGHRS and CDR2 YFSETQ. V was pared by 4 bases and J by 7 bases, with 8 bases of the junction left unmatched. This CDR3 region has 15 residues. The CDR3 nucleotides are TGCGCCAGCAGCAAACGGACAGGAGAAAATTCACCCCTCCACTTT. Protein sequence: CASSKRTGENSPLHF.

The chain carries TRBV7-2 and TRBJ2-4; no definite D call. The J call may be in error: the DNA end matches TRBJ2-7 better. The CDR3 loop spans 16 amino acids. Germline lookup yields CDR1 SGHTA and CDR2 FQGNSA. The CDR3 DNA is TGTGCCAGCAGCTTAGTCCCTGCAGGCCTGTCCTACGAGCAGTACTTC. It is translated as CASSLVPAGLSYEQYF.

The gene calls are TRBV6-5 and TRBJ1-1; D is undetermined. Trimming removed 3 bases at V and 4 bases at J, with 15 bases between. Germline loops: CDR1 MNHEY, CDR2 SVGAGI. This CDR3 contains 15 residues. DNA for the CDR3: TGTGCCAGCAGTTATGGTGGGGAAGCGGGCACTGAAGCTTTCTTT. It translates to CASSYGGEAGTEAFF.

The chain couples TRBV6-5 to TRBJ1-1, with a possible D match to TRBD1 (5 bases). V was clipped by 6 bases and J by 4 bases, with 15 bases between them. From germline, CDR1 is MNHEY and CDR2 SVGAGI. The CDR3 has 14 residues. The CDR3 DNA is TGTGCCAGCAGCCTGACGGGGACGAGCACTGAAGCTTTCTTT. Amino acid sequence: CASSLTGTSTEAFF.

CDR3 DNA sequence: TGCGCCAGCAGCTTGACTAGCGGGGGTAGTGAGCAGTTCTTC. Its translation is CASSLTSGGSEQFF. The chain uses TRBV5-1 and TRBJ2-1, with 11 bases fitting TRBD2. After removal of 1 base from V and 9 bases from J, the junction contained 3 bases not matched to a gene. CDR1 and CDR2 from the germline V gene are SGHRS and YFSETQ. The CDR3 spans 14 residues.

The chain uses TRBV13 and TRBJ2-5; 14 nucleotides line up with TRBD2. The V and J ends lost 5 bases and 5 bases, in that order; junction bases with no gene match: 7. The CDR3 extends over 16 amino acids. The germline CDR1 and CDR2 sequences are PRHDT and FYEKMQ (reference sequence). The chain's CDR3 is CASSDGTSGSWETQYF. CDR3 coding DNA: TGTGCCAGCAGCGATGGGACTAGCGGGAGTTGGGAGACCCAGTACTTC.

The rearrangement links TRBV4-1 to TRBJ2-4; weak D call: TRBD2 (6 bases). The ends were cut back, 7 bases at V and 0 bases at J, with 19 bases in the middle. The CDR3 extends over 17 amino acids. Germline V gives CDR1 MGHRA, CDR2 YSYEKL. The CDR3 loop is CASTAELGRLAKNIQYF. The DNA for the CDR3 is TGCGCCAGCACGGCAGAACTGGGGAGGTTAGCCAAAAACATTCAGTACTTC.

The chain employs TRBV7-2 and TRBJ2-6, with TRBD2 identical over 15 bases. The CDR3 loop spans 20 amino acids. Looked up from germline, CDR1 is SGHTA and CDR2 is FQGNSA. V trimming: 2 bases; J trimming: 3 bases; junction bases outside the gene matches: 8. For the CDR3, the DNA is TGTGCCAGCAGCTTACAAGGACTAGCGGGAGGGCCCGTTGGGGCCAACGTCCTGACTTTC. It translates to CASSLQGLAGGPVGANVLTF.

The genes are TRBV20-1 and TRBJ1-2; weak D call: TRBD1 (5 bases). V lost 1 base and J lost 7, with 16 bases in between. The CDR3 consists of 14 residues. Germline V gene lookup returns CDR1 DFQATT and CDR2 SNEGSKA (reference sequence). For the CDR3, the DNA is TGCAGTGCTAGAGCCCGGGGCCCGGGCGGTGGCTACACCTTC. Protein: CSARARGPGGGYTF.

The rearrangement uses TRBV10-3 and TRBJ2-1; 8 bases agree with TRBD2. The CDR3 spans 14 residues. V shed 4 bases, J shed 13 bases, and the junction held 12 bases outside the gene matches. CDR1 and CDR2 from the germline V gene are ENHRY and SYGVKD. The CDR3 DNA reads as TGTGCCATCAGTGGGGATGGGATGGGACTAGTACAGTTCTTC. This codes for CAISGDGMGLVQFF.

The chain carries TRBV7-9 and TRBJ1-1, with a possible D match to TRBD1 (5 bases). This CDR3 contains 15 residues. V was clipped by 7 bases and J by 5 bases, with 20 bases between them. Looked up from germline, CDR1 is SEHNR and CDR2 is FQNEAQ (reference sequence). This chain's CDR3 is CASIPGEAGRTEAFF. The CDR3 nucleotides are TGTGCCAGCATCCCGGGGGAGGCAGGGAGGACTGAAGCTTTCTTT.

The chain recombines TRBV5-5 with TRBJ2-3; 10 bases map to TRBD2. Germline-derived CDR1 and CDR2 are SGHKS and YYEKEE (reference sequence). Trimming at V came to 4 bases and at J to 6 bases, leaving 8 bases not matched to a gene. The length of the CDR3 is 15 residues. CDR3 sequence: CASSHWTSGGDTQYF. The CDR3 DNA reads TGTGCCAGCAGCCATTGGACTAGCGGAGGGGATACGCAGTATTTT.

This clonotype was recorded a few times. The V gene is TRBV4-2, the J gene TRBJ2-7, with a possible D match to TRBD2 (6 bases). Germline V gene lookup returns CDR1 LGHNA and CDR2 YNFKEQ. The CDR3 is 17 residues long. Trimming took 0 bases from V and 4 from J, leaving 19 bases between them. The DNA of the CDR3 is TGTGCCAGCAGCCAAGATTTCGACGGCGGGATCCGTTACGAGCAGTACTTC. Translating gives CASSQDFDGGIRYEQYF.

The gene calls are TRBV25-1 and TRBJ2-1, with 9 positions matching TRBD2. Germline V gives CDR1 MGHDK, CDR2 SYGVNS. V gave up 2 bases and J gave up 0 bases; unmatched junction bases: 11. The CDR3 is made up of 19 amino acids. The chain's CDR3 is CASSETGTSRTRSYNEQFF. The CDR3 DNA sequence: TGTGCCAGCAGTGAAACAGGGACTAGCAGAACCCGCTCCTACAATGAGCAGTTCTTC.

This chain joins TRBV10-3 and TRBJ1-2; weak D call: TRBD1 (5 bases). The CDR3 is 14 residues long. Germline CDR1 ENHRY, CDR2 SYGVKD. V lost 2 bases and J 4 bases, leaving 11 bases between the germline ends. CDR3 sequence reads: CAISEQQVLYGYTF. As DNA, the CDR3 is TGTGCCATCAGTGAGCAACAGGTCCTCTATGGCTACACCTTC.